The rows below give T cell receptor beta chains drawn from one sample of a study of T-cell reconstitution after alpha-beta-depleted transplantation in children. TCRdb redid the calling of the PCR reads with MiXCR, one entry per CDR3 protein. The table lists roughly 200,000 distinct CDR3 sequences, about 6.6% of them singletons. The material sequenced was PBMCs, taken before TCRalphabeta/CD19-depleted stem cell transplant. The source is a boy between 2 and 10 years old with acute lymphoblastic leukemia, due to receive a stem cell transplant. Both conserved end residues are part of each CDR3. Each record gives: J gene, V gene, clone size, D gene, CDR3 DNA, CDR3 protein. A D gene is named only where the DNA matches it firmly. The listing skips clone size in some rows; elsewhere it reads once, few, many or a size class.

TRBJ2-5 TRBV7-2 many . TGTGCCAGCAGCTTGAGTCGGGCCGGGGAGACCCAGTACTTC CASSLSRAGETQYF
TRBJ2-1 TRBV18 many TRBD1 TGTGCCAGCTTCTTAGGGACAGGTGTGTACAATGAGCAGTTCTTC CASFLGTGVYNEQFF
TRBJ1-3 TRBV7-2 few . TGTGCCAGCAGCCCCGGGGACGGAGATGGAAACACCATATATTTT CASSPGDGDGNTIYF
TRBJ2-1 TRBV29-1 many . TGCAGCGTTGACAGGGGTTGGTACAATGAGCAGTTCTTC CSVDRGWYNEQFF
TRBJ1-2 TRBV9 many . TGTGCCAGCAGCGCCCATGCTAATAACTATGGCTACACCTTC CASSAHANNYGYTF
TRBJ1-2 TRBV29-1 few . TGCAGCGTTGTGGTAGCTAACTATGGCTACACCTTC CSVVVANYGYTF
TRBJ2-1 TRBV5-4 . TRBD2 TGTGCCAGCAGCTTGGGGAGCGGGGGGCCGTCCTACAATGAGCAGTTCTTC CASSLGSGGPSYNEQFF
TRBJ2-1 TRBV11-1 . TRBD2 TGTGCCAGCAGCCCAAAATTCCGGCGGGAGGATGGGTACAATGAGCAGTTCTTC CASSPKFRREDGYNEQFF
TRBJ2-7 TRBV7-2 many TRBD1 TGTGCCAGCAGCTTAGGGGACAGGGGCTTTTACGAGCAGTACTTC CASSLGDRGFYEQYF
TRBJ2-7 TRBV28 many TRBD1 TGTGCCAGCACCCTCCGGGACAGCCTCTACGAGCAGTACTTC CASTLRDSLYEQYF
TRBJ2-1 TRBV28 . . TGTGCCAGCAAAGATCGGCTTAATGAGCAGTTCTTC CASKDRLNEQFF
TRBJ1-5 TRBV28 . TRBD1 TGTGCCAGCAGTGCCCACAGGGGTAGCAATCAGCCCCAGCATTTT CASSAHRGSNQPQHF
TRBJ1-4 TRBV30 many . TGTGCCTGGACCATGGGTACAACTAATGAAAAACTGTTTTTT CAWTMGTTNEKLFF
TRBJ1-1 TRBV5-1 . TRBD1 TGCGCCAGCAGCTCTTCCGGGACAGGGGGAGAAGCTTTCTTT CASSSSGTGGEAFF
TRBJ1-5 TRBV27 few . TGTGCCAGCAGCCCATTCACGGGTCAGCCCCAGCATTTT CASSPFTGQPQHF
TRBJ2-1 TRBV18 . . TGTGCCAGCTCACCAGGGACTCGGGATGAGCAGTTCTTC CASSPGTRDEQFF
TRBJ2-2 TRBV2 few . TGTGCCAGCAGAGGACCACGTGGACTAGGGGAGCTGTTTTTT CASRGPRGLGELFF
TRBJ1-6 TRBV18 few . TGTGCCAGCACCGATAGGAGCTCAGGGTCACCCCTCCACTTT CASTDRSSGSPLHF
TRBJ2-5 TRBV5-1 few TRBD2 TGCGCCACAGATAGCGGGGGAGACCTCCGGGAGACCCAGTACTTC CATDSGGDLRETQYF
TRBJ2-5 TRBV7-9 few . TGTGCCAGCAGCTCCCTCGCGTCGAGCCCCGGGGAGACCCAGTACTTC CASSSLASSPGETQYF
TRBJ2-1 TRBV4-3 many TRBD1 TGCGCCAGCAGCATTTACGAGGGGGCGGTGGACAATGAGCAGTTCTTC CASSIYEGAVDNEQFF
TRBJ2-7 TRBV5-6 many . TGTGCCAGCAGCCCGGAGACAGAGTACGAGCAGTACTTC CASSPETEYEQYF
TRBJ1-3 TRBV7-8 . . TGTGCCAGCAGCCCAGGGCAAGGAAACACCATATATTTT CASSPGQGNTIYF
TRBJ2-3 TRBV20-1 many . TGCAGTGCTAGGTTCACAGATACGCAGTATTTT CSARFTDTQYF
TRBJ1-3 TRBV3-1 many TRBD1 TGTGCCAGCAGCCCGCTTGACAGGGCTGGAAACACCATATATTTT CASSPLDRAGNTIYF
TRBJ2-3 TRBV7-3 . . TGTGCCAGCAGCCCGGGGCGTTTAGCGGTGGGGGATACGCAGTATTTT CASSPGRLAVGDTQYF
TRBJ1-5 TRBV12-3/TRBV12-4 many . TGTGCCAGCAGTTACGGCAGCAATCAGCCCCAGCATTTT CASSYGSNQPQHF
TRBJ2-5 TRBV12-3/TRBV12-4 many . TGTGCCAGCAGGCGTACAGGGCGAGAGACCCAGTACTTC CASRRTGRETQYF
TRBJ2-3 TRBV29-1 many . TGCAGCGTTGGGGCCAGGGACCGGTATTTT CSVGARDRYF
TRBJ2-5 TRBV7-8 few TRBD1 TGTGCCAGCAGCTTAGTCTCGACAGGGGGCATCGGGACCCAGTACTTC CASSLVSTGGIGTQYF
TRBJ2-3 TRBV20-1 many TRBD2 TGCAGTGCTCCAGGGGGACTAGCGGGGGGGCCTTCAGATACGCAGTATTTT CSAPGGLAGGPSDTQYF
TRBJ2-3 TRBV5-1 many . TGCGCCAGCAGCTTAGGTGGCAGCGGTAGCACAGATACGCAGTATTTT CASSLGGSGSTDTQYF
TRBJ1-1 TRBV7-9 . . TGTGCCAGCAGCCGGTCCGGGGGGCGGGGGAACACTGAAGCTTTCTTT CASSRSGGRGNTEAFF
TRBJ2-5 TRBV2 many . TGTGCCAGTTCTAGAGGGAGTTGGGAAGAGACCCAGTACTTC CASSRGSWEETQYF
TRBJ2-5 TRBV27 few . TGTGCCAGCAGACAGGGACTCAGAGGCGAGACCCAGTACTTC CASRQGLRGETQYF
TRBJ2-7 TRBV11-2 many . TGTGCCAGCAGCTTAGAAAGTTTCGGGCAGCTTAACTACGAGCAGTACTTC CASSLESFGQLNYEQYF
TRBJ2-1 TRBV5-6 many TRBD2 TGTGCCAGCAGCTTATCTCTACAAGCGGGAACCCACAATGAGCAGTTCTTC CASSLSLQAGTHNEQFF
TRBJ2-5 TRBV5-6 . . TGTGCCAGCAGCTTGGGGCAGGGGCGCGGAAAGACCCAGTACTTC CASSLGQGRGKTQYF
TRBJ1-2 TRBV20-1 many . TGCAGTGCGAAGACAGTCGGCTATGGCTACACCTTC CSAKTVGYGYTF
TRBJ2-5 TRBV7-9 many . TGTGCCAGCAGCGAAGGATTAATCGCCGGTGGGGAGACCCAGTACTTC CASSEGLIAGGETQYF
TRBJ1-6 TRBV6-6 few . TGTGCCAGCAGCTCCCGGGACAATTCACCCCTCCACTTT CASSSRDNSPLHF
TRBJ1-4 TRBV29-1 many . TGCAGCGTTGATACAGGGATCACTAATGAAAAACTGTTTTTT CSVDTGITNEKLFF
TRBJ2-6 TRBV6-2/TRBV6-3 many . TGTGCCAGCAGTTACGGGCCGCCGCGAGCTGGGGCCAACGTCCTGACTTTC CASSYGPPRAGANVLTF
TRBJ2-7 TRBV7-2 once TRBD2 TGTGCCAGCAGCCTAGCGGGAAGGTACGAGCAGTACTTC CASSLAGRYEQYF
TRBJ2-1 TRBV7-2 many . TGTGCCAGCAGCTTAGGGCTGACCATCAATGAGCAGTTCTTC CASSLGLTINEQFF
TRBJ1-4 TRBV12-3/TRBV12-4 many . TGTGCCAGCCGAGGCGAGACAGTTAATGAAAAACTGTTTTTT CASRGETVNEKLFF
TRBJ2-5 TRBV7-2 few TRBD1 TGTGCCAGCAGCTTAGGAGGGGGCACGGAGACCCAGTACTTC CASSLGGGTETQYF